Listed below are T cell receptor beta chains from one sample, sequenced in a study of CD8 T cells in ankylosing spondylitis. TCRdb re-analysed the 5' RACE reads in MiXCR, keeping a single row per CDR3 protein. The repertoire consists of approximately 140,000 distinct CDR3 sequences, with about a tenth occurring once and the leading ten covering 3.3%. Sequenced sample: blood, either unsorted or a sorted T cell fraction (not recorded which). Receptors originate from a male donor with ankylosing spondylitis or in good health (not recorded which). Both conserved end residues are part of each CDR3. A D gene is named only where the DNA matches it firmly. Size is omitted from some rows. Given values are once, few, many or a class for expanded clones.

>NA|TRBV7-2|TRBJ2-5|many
TGTGCCAGCAGCTTAGCGGCGGGAACGGAGACCCAGTACTTC
CASSLAAGTETQYF
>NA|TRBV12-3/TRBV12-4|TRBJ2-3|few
TGTGCCAGCAGTTTATCGGATGCGCAGTATTTT
CASSLSDAQYF
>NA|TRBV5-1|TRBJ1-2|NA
TGCGCCAGCAGCTTGGTGGGAAGCGGCTACACCTTC
CASSLVGSGYTF
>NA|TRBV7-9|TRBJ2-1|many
TGTGCCAGCACCGAAGGGAGCTCCTACAATGAGCAGTTCTTC
CASTEGSSYNEQFF
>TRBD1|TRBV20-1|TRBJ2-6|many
TGCAGTGCTAGGGGACAGGGATCTGGGGCCAACGTCCTGACTTTC
CSARGQGSGANVLTF
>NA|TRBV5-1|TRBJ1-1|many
TGCGCCAGCAGGCGAGGGACAACTAACAGCGAGGGAGCTTTCTTT
CASRRGTTNSEGAFF
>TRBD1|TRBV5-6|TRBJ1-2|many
TGTGCCAGCAGCTCTTGGGACAGGGCTTCCTATGGCTACACCTTC
CASSSWDRASYGYTF
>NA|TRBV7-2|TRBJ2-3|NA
TGTGCCAGCAGCCCAGCGTCGAGCCCCGGATTCGCGCAGTATTTT
CASSPASSPGFAQYF
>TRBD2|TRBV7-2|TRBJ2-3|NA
TGTGCCAGCAGCTTAGTAGGTAGCGGGACCCTCACAGATACGCAGTATTTT
CASSLVGSGTLTDTQYF
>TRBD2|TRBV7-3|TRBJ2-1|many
TGTGCCAGCAGCTTAGAGTCTAGCGGGAATGAGCAGTTCTTC
CASSLESSGNEQFF
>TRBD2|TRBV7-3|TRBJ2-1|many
TGTGCCAGCAGCTTGGGGGGGAGCGGGAGTAACTACAATGAGCAGTTCTTC
CASSLGGSGSNYNEQFF
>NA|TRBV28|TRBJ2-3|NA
TGTGCCAGCAGTCCCCCTCAGGGGATTGTTAGCACAGATACGCAGTATTTT
CASSPPQGIVSTDTQYF
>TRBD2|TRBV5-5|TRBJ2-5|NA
TGTGCCAGCAGCCGCGGACTAGCGGGTCAAGAGACCCAGTACTTC
CASSRGLAGQETQYF
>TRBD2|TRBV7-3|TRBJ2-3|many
TGTGCCAGCAGCCCCGGGACTAGAGGGACCAGCACAGATACGCAGTATTTT
CASSPGTRGTSTDTQYF
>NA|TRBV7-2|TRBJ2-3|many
TGTGCCAGCAGCGCCCGGTCCGAACTCACAGATACGCAGTATTTT
CASSARSELTDTQYF
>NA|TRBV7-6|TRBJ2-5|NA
TGTGCCAGCAGCCCCGTCCTGGGGGCCCAGTACTTC
CASSPVLGAQYF
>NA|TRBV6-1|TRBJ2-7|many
TGTGCCAGCAGTGCCGGCAGGCCGGGCCTCCACGAGCAGTACTTC
CASSAGRPGLHEQYF
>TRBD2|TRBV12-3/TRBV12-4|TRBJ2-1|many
TGTGCCAGCACCGCACTAGCGGGCTTAGGTAATGAGCAGTTCTTC
CASTALAGLGNEQFF
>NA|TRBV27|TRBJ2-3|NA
TGTGCCAGCAGTTTATCGTGGTCGTACACAGATACGCAGTATTTT
CASSLSWSYTDTQYF
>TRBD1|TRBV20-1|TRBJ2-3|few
TGCAGTGCTACAGCGACAGGGTCTTGGGTTGGCACAGATACGCAGTATTTT
CSATATGSWVGTDTQYF
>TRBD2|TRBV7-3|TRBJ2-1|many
TGTGCCAGCAGCTTAACGCTGGCGGGAGGCCACAATGAGCAGTTCTTC
CASSLTLAGGHNEQFF
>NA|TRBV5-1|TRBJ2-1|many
TGCGCCAGCAGCAGGATTTCCGGGTCCCCAAACGATGAGCAGTTCTTC
CASSRISGSPNDEQFF
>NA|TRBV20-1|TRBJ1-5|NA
TGCAGTGCTAGAGCGGATCGATCTCAGCCCCAGCATTTT
CSARADRSQPQHF
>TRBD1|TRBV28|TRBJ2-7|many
TGTGCCAGCAGTTCATGGTGGCAGGGGGCTGCCTACGAGCAGTACTTC
CASSSWWQGAAYEQYF
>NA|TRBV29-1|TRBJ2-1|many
TGCAGCGTTCCCACAGGGATAAGCTCCTACAATGAGCAGTTCTTC
CSVPTGISSYNEQFF
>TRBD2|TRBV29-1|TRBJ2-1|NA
TGCAGCGTACTGGCACTAGCGGGAAACTCCTACAATGAGCAGTTCTTC
CSVLALAGNSYNEQFF
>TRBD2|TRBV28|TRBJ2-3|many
TGTGCCAGCAGCCAATGGACTAGCGGAGCGAGCACAGATACGCAGTATTTT
CASSQWTSGASTDTQYF
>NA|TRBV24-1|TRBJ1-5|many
TGTGCCACCAATCAGGGAGACAATCAGCCCCAGCATTTT
CATNQGDNQPQHF
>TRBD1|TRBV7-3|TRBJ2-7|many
TGTGCCAGCAGCCCCGGACAGGGAGGCTACGAGCAGTACTTC
CASSPGQGGYEQYF
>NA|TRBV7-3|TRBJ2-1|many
TGTGCCAGCAGCCTAACCGGGACAACCTCCCGGCGGGACAATGAGCAGTTCTTC
CASSLTGTTSRRDNEQFF
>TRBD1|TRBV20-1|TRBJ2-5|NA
TGCAGTGCTAGGCAGGGGGCCTGGGAGACCCAGTACTTC
CSARQGAWETQYF
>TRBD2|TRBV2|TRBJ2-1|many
TGTGCCAGCAGTGAAGATTATAGGCGGGCTAGCGGGAGTTACAATGAGCAGTTCTTC
CASSEDYRRASGSYNEQFF
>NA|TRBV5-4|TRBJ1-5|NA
TGTGCCAGCGGCTCGGGGATGGAGGGGCTTTGGGATCAGCCCCAGCATTTT
CASGSGMEGLWDQPQHF
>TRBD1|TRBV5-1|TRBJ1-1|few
TGCGCCAGCAGCTCAACGGACAGGATCGGAACTGAAGCTTTCTTT
CASSSTDRIGTEAFF
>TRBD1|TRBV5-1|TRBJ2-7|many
TGCGCCAGCAGCGACCAATACAGGGGGAGCTACGAGCAGTACTTC
CASSDQYRGSYEQYF
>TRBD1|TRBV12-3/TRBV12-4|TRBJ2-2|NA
TGTGCCAGCAGTACGGGACAGGGCGCCACCGGGGAGCTGTTTTTT
CASSTGQGATGELFF
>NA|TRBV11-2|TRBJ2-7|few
TGTGCCAGCAGCTTATCTGCCGGGGTAACCTACGAGCAGTACTTC
CASSLSAGVTYEQYF
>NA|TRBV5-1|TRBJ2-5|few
TGCGCCAGCAGCTCTGGTGGACTCCAAGAGACCCAGTACTTC
CASSSGGLQETQYF
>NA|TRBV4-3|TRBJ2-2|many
TGCGCCAGCAGCCAAGATCAACGGGTCGGGGAGCTGTTTTTT
CASSQDQRVGELFF
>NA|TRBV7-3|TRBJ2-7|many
TGTGCCAGCAGCTTAACCGTTGTTACTGAGTTTCACGAGCAGTACTTC
CASSLTVVTEFHEQYF
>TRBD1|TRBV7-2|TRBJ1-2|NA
TGTGCCAGCAGCCTTAACTCCGGGACAGGGGGGAGGGCCTACACCTTC
CASSLNSGTGGRAYTF
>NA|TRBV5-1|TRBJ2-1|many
TGTGCCAGCAGCTTCCTGGGCCCCTCCTACAATGAGCAGTTCTTC
CASSFLGPSYNEQFF
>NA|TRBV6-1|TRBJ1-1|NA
TGTGCCAGCAGTGATTTCCGCTCTGAAGCTTTCTTT
CASSDFRSEAFF
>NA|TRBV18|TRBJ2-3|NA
TGTGCCAGCTCACTGAAGACAGGCACAGATACGCAGTATTTT
CASSLKTGTDTQYF
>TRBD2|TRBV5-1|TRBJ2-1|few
TGCGCCAGCAGCCTAGAACTAGCGGGAGGGGGCAATGAGCAGTTCTTC
CASSLELAGGGNEQFF
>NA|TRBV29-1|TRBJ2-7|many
TGCAGCGTGGCCCCTTTCGGATCCTACGAGCAGTACTTC
CSVAPFGSYEQYF
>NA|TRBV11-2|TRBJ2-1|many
TGTGCCAGCAGCTTAGTGGTTTCTGTCGGGCGGATATACAATGAGCAGTTCTTC
CASSLVVSVGRIYNEQFF
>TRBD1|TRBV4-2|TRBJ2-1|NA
TGTGCCATGAGCCCGTGGACAGGTCACAATGAGCAGTTCTTC
CAMSPWTGHNEQFF
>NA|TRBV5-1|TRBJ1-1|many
TGCGCCAGCAGCGCGGACAGCACGAACACTGAAGCTTTCTTT
CASSADSTNTEAFF
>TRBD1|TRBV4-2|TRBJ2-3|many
TGTGCCAGCAGCCATATACTGCCTGGACAGGGCACAGATACGCAGTATTTT
CASSHILPGQGTDTQYF
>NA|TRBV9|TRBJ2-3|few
TGTGCCAGCTCTAATCAGCCAGAGAGGAGCACAGATACGCAGTATTTT
CASSNQPERSTDTQYF
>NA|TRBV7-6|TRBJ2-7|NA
TGTGCCAGCAGCTTACAGGGTCAGGAGCAGTACTTC
CASSLQGQEQYF
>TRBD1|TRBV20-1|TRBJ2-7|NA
TGCAGTGCTAGACCCGGGCGGGACAGGGGGCCTCAGTACTTC
CSARPGRDRGPQYF
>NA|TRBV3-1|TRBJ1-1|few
TGTGCCAGCAGCCAAGTAAGGTGGGACACTGAAGCTTTCTTT
CASSQVRWDTEAFF
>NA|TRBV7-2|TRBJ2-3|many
TGTGCCAGCAGCTTAGTTGTCAGCAACACAGATACGCAGTATTTT
CASSLVVSNTDTQYF
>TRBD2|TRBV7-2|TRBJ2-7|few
TGTGCCAGCAGCCTACCGAGCGGGATAAACTCCTACGAGCAGTACTTC
CASSLPSGINSYEQYF
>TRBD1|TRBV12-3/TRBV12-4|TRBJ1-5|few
TGTGCCAGCAGTTCGGAGGGGGCCAGCAATCAGCCCCAGCATTTT
CASSSEGASNQPQHF
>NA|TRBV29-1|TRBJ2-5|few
TGCAGCGTTGAAGGGCCGTGGTCAGGCCTTGAGACCCAGTACTTC
CSVEGPWSGLETQYF
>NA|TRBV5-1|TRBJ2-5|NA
TGCGCCAGCAGCGAAGCCCAACAAGAGACCCAGTACTTC
CASSEAQQETQYF